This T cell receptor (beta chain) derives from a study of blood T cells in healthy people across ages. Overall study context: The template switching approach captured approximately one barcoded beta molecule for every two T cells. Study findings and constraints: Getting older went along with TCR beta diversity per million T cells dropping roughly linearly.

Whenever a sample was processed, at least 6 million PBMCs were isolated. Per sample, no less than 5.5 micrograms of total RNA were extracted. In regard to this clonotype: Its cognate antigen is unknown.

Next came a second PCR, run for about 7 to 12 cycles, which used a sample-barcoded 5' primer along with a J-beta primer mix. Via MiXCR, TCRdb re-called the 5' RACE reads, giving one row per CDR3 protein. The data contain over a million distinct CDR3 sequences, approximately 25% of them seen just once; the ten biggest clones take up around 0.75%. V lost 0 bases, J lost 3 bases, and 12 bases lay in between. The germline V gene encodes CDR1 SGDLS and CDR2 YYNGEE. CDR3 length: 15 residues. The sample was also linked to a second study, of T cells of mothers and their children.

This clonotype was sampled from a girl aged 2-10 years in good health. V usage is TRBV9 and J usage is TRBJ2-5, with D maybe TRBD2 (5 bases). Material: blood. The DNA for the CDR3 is TGTGCCAGCAGCGTAGGAGGGAGTTCGAAAGAGACCCAGTACTTC. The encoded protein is CASSVGGSSKETQYF. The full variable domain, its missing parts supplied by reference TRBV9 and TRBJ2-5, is DSGVTQTPKHLITATGQRVTLRCSPRSGDLSVYWYQQSLDQGLQFLIQYYNGEERAKGNILERFSAQQFPDLHSELNLSSLELGDSALYFCASSVGGSSKETQYFGPGTRLLVL.